A selection of T cell receptor beta chains follows, all from one sample in a study of shared clonotypes between healthy human individuals. Libraries were prepared by immunoSEQ multiplex PCR; TCRdb keeps only in-frame clonotypes and omits some of them. The table lists 600,000 or so clones, about 95% of them singletons. Sequenced input: naive CD8+ T cells sorted from blood. Receptors originate from a woman in her twenties or thirties in good health. The CDR3 runs from the conserved cysteine through the conserved F or W. D genes are given only for firm matches. Not every row has a clone size; where given, it reads once, few, many or a size class.

>TRBV11-2|-|-|TRBJ2-1
TGTGCCAGCAGTTTCCCCGGGACGGATTTCAATGAGCAGTTCTTC
CASSFPGTDFNEQFF
>TRBV5-4|TRBD1|-|TRBJ2-7
TGTGCCAGCAGCTACGGGACAGGAAGCTACGAGCAGTACTTC
CASSYGTGSYEQYF
>TRBV7-6|-|-|TRBJ2-4
TGTGCCAGCAGCTTTCGGGGGGCCAAAAACATTCAGTACTTC
CASSFRGAKNIQYF
>TRBV27|-|-|TRBJ1-1
TGTGCCAGCATTCCCCTCAGAGGGAACACTGAAGCTTTCTTT
CASIPLRGNTEAFF
>TRBV7-9|-|-|TRBJ1-1
TGTGCCAGCAGCTTACAAAGAGTCTCTGAAGCTTTCTTT
CASSLQRVSEAFF
>TRBV18|-|-|TRBJ2-1
TGTGCCAGCTCACCACCGGGGGAACCCTACAATGAGCAGTTCTTC
CASSPPGEPYNEQFF
>TRBV19|TRBD2|-|TRBJ2-7
TGTGCCAGTAGTCTCGGGACTAGCGGGACCTACGAGCAGTACTTC
CASSLGTSGTYEQYF
>TRBV27|TRBD2|-|TRBJ2-7
TGTGCCAGCAGTTTCGGTCTAGCGGGTTCGCTTGAGCAGTACTTC
CASSFGLAGSLEQYF
>TRBV9|-|once|TRBJ2-7
TGTGCCAGCAGCGGCCCTATGGGCGGGATGAGCTCCTACGAGCAGTACTTC
CASSGPMGGMSSYEQYF
>TRBV23-1|TRBD1|-|TRBJ2-7
TGCGCCAGCAGTCTTCCGGGACAGGGTTTTTACGAGCAGTACTTC
CASSLPGQGFYEQYF
>TRBV28|TRBD1|-|TRBJ2-5
TGTGCCAGCAGCACACCCAGGGGGCGGGAGACCCAGTACTTC
CASSTPRGRETQYF
>TRBV29-1|-|-|TRBJ2-3
TGCAGCGTTATACCTACTAGCACAGATACGCAGTATTTT
CSVIPTSTDTQYF
>TRBV5-4|-|-|TRBJ1-1
TGTGCCAGCAGCTTACAGGCCGCCACTGAAGCTTTCTTT
CASSLQAATEAFF
>TRBV15|-|-|TRBJ1-4
TGTGCCACCAGCCCCGTCCATTTCGGGGGTGAAAAACTGTTTTTT
CATSPVHFGGEKLFF
>TRBV28|-|-|TRBJ2-1
TGTGCCAGCGGTCGGGTACCGAATGAGCAGTTCTTC
CASGRVPNEQFF
>TRBV4-1|TRBD2|-|TRBJ2-7
TGCGCCAGCAGCCAAAGGGACGGGACTAGCTACGAGCAGTACTTC
CASSQRDGTSYEQYF
>TRBV27|-|-|TRBJ2-7
TGTGCCAGCAGTCCCGGACTGACCTACGAGCAGTACTTC
CASSPGLTYEQYF
>TRBV4-2|TRBD2|-|TRBJ2-2
TGTGCCAGCAGCCAAGATGGGGCGGAGCGGGAGGCATTCACCGGGGAGCTGTTTTTT
CASSQDGAEREAFTGELFF
>TRBV28|-|-|TRBJ1-5
TGTGCCAGCAGCAGGGAGAGTCAGCCCCAGCATTTT
CASSRESQPQHF
>TRBV7-2|TRBD1|-|TRBJ2-7
TGTGCCAGCAGCCTAGGGACAGGGTGGGACTACGAGCAGTACTTC
CASSLGTGWDYEQYF
>TRBV2|-|-|TRBJ2-4
TGTGCCAGCAGTGAAGCAGATGGACCAGCCAAAAACATTCAGTACTTC
CASSEADGPAKNIQYF
>TRBV5-6|-|-|TRBJ2-2
TGTGCCAGCAGCTTTACTAACAGCCTGCCCGGGGAGCTGTTTTTT
CASSFTNSLPGELFF
>TRBV2|-|once|TRBJ2-7
TGTGCCAGCAGTGAAGCGAGTCAGGGGCACGGCGAAAGAGCCTACGAGCAGTACTTC
CASSEASQGHGERAYEQYF
>TRBV4-1|-|-|TRBJ2-7
TGCGCCAGCAGCCAAGTCGGCAGTAAACGCTACGAGCAGTACTTC
CASSQVGSKRYEQYF
>TRBV18|TRBD1|-|TRBJ2-7
TGTGCCAGCTCACCGAAAGGTAGACAGGGTTCTGACTACGAGCAGTACTTC
CASSPKGRQGSDYEQYF
>TRBV6-7|TRBD2|-|TRBJ2-3
TGTGCCAGCAGTTACTTAGCGGGAAGGAACACAGATACGCAGTATTTT
CASSYLAGRNTDTQYF
>TRBV14|TRBD2|-|TRBJ2-2
TGTGCCAGCAGCCAAGCGCCAAGCGGGACGGGCACCGGGGAGCTGTTTTTT
CASSQAPSGTGTGELFF
>TRBV5-1|-|-|TRBJ1-2
TGCGCCAGCAAGGGGGACGGACTCTATGGCTACACCTTC
CASKGDGLYGYTF
>TRBV5-1|-|-|TRBJ1-1
TGCGCCAGCAGCTTGGTGGGGGAGGGTCCGCCTGAAGCTTTCTTT
CASSLVGEGPPEAFF
>TRBV29-1|-|once|TRBJ2-7
TGCAGCGTTGAAGATCCCCTAGTCTACGAGCAGTACTTC
CSVEDPLVYEQYF
>TRBV2|TRBD1|-|TRBJ1-1
TGTGCCGGGGAGACGACAGGGCACACTGAAGCTTTCTTT
CAGETTGHTEAFF
>TRBV2|TRBD1|-|TRBJ2-1
TGTGCCGGAAGGGGGCGCATTGTCAATGAGCAGTTCTTC
CAGRGRIVNEQFF
>TRBV30|-|-|TRBJ1-1
TGTGCCTGGCTGACGGGACATGTGAACACTGAAGCTTTCTTT
CAWLTGHVNTEAFF
>TRBV7-9|-|-|TRBJ1-6
TGTGCCAGCAGCTTAGTAATCGTCGGTTCACCCCTCCACTTT
CASSLVIVGSPLHF
>TRBV2|-|-|TRBJ2-7
TGTGCCAGGGGACTGAGCTCCTACGAGCAGTACTTC
CARGLSSYEQYF
>TRBV27|TRBD1|-|TRBJ1-1
TGTGCCAGCAGTCCATCCGGGACAGGGCCTATTTTT
CASSPSGTGPIF
>TRBV30|-|-|TRBJ2-4
TGTGCCTGGAGTTGGTCAGTTCTAGCCAAAAACATTCAGTACTTC
CAWSWSVLAKNIQYF
>TRBV27|TRBD2|-|TRBJ2-1
TGTGCCAGCAGTTTTCTCGGAACTAGCGGGACCCACAATGAGCAGTTCTTC
CASSFLGTSGTHNEQFF
>TRBV6-1|-|once|TRBJ2-2
TGTGCCAGCAGTCTCACACCTAGGAGTACCGGGGAGCTGTTTTTT
CASSLTPRSTGELFF
>TRBV13|-|-|TRBJ2-3
TGTGCCAGCAGCATGTCCCTTTTGGTAGATACGCAGTATTTT
CASSMSLLVDTQYF
>TRBV7-9|TRBD1|-|TRBJ2-3
TGTGCCAGCAGCCCCTGGACAGGGGGCCCCACAGATACGCAGTATTTT
CASSPWTGGPTDTQYF
>TRBV28|-|-|TRBJ1-1
TGTGCCAGCAGTTTTGGCCGGGGGACTGAAGCTTTCTTT
CASSFGRGTEAFF
>TRBV7-8|-|-|TRBJ1-4
TGTGCCAGCAGCTTCTACCAGGAAAAACTGTTTTTT
CASSFYQEKLFF
>TRBV13|-|-|TRBJ2-1
TGTGCCAGCAGCCGTGGGATTAGGGACAATGAGCAGTTCTTC
CASSRGIRDNEQFF
>TRBV4-1|-|-|TRBJ2-7
TGCGCCAGCAGCCAAGTAGTGGCTAGCCTAAGCTCCTACGAGCAGTACTTC
CASSQVVASLSSYEQYF
>TRBV7-9|-|once|TRBJ2-1
TGTGCCAGCAGCCGGCTAGATAATGAGCAGTTCTTC
CASSRLDNEQFF
>TRBV19|TRBD1|-|TRBJ2-7
TGTGCCAGTAGTATTGCAGCCGGGACAGACTACGAGCAGTACTTC
CASSIAAGTDYEQYF
>TRBV6-6|TRBD2|-|TRBJ2-3
TGTGCCAGCAGTTACGGAGCGGGAGTGGTCGCAGATACGCAGTATTTT
CASSYGAGVVADTQYF
>TRBV28|-|-|TRBJ2-2
TGTGCCAGCAGTTCGCTGGCGATAGCTCCGAACACCGGGGAGCTGTTTTTT
CASSSLAIAPNTGELFF
>TRBV15|-|few|TRBJ1-3
TGTGCCACCAGCAGTTCAGGGTTGGACACCATATATTTT
CATSSSGLDTIYF
>TRBV5-6|TRBD1|once|TRBJ1-1
TGTGCCAGCAGCTTGGGACAGGGGTACGGGCTTTCTACTTTT
CASSLGQGYGLSTF
>TRBV7-3|TRBD1|-|TRBJ2-2
TGTGCCAGCAGCCCGGGACAGGGGGCAGTCACCGGGGAGCTGTTTTTT
CASSPGQGAVTGELFF